Listed below are T cell receptor beta chains from one sample, sequenced in a study of blood T cell repertoires in COVID-19. The assay was immunoSEQ multiplex PCR, and TCRdb's table has in-frame clones only and misses some. The profile shows some 95,000 clones, 86% of them singletons. Sequences were obtained from peripheral blood. All receptors derive from an elderly man with active or convalescent COVID-19. CDR3s include the opening cysteine and the closing phenylalanine or tryptophan. Fields, in order: clone size, J gene, D gene, V gene, CDR3 protein, CDR3 DNA. The D gene is left open where the match is weak. A clone size is listed for some rows: how often the clone was seen (once, few, many), or a class if it is expanded.

- | TRBJ2-1 | TRBD2 | TRBV7-9 | CASSRPGLAYNEQFF | TGTGCCAGCAGCCGACCGGGACTAGCCTACAATGAGCAGTTCTTC
- | TRBJ2-5 | - | TRBV24-1 | CATQGIAEETQYF | TGTGCCACCCAGGGAATAGCGGAAGAGACCCAGTACTTC
- | TRBJ2-3 | TRBD2 | TRBV20-1 | CSASGGRDTDTQYF | TGCAGTGCTAGTGGGGGGAGGGACACAGATACGCAGTATTTT
- | TRBJ2-1 | TRBD2 | TRBV4-1 | CASSRTSGDNNEQFF | TGCGCCAGCAGCCGCACTAGCGGGGACAACAATGAGCAGTTCTTC
- | TRBJ2-1 | TRBD2 | TRBV4-1 | CASGGVKGRDPYNEQFF | TGCGCCAGCGGGGGGGTTAAGGGCAGAGACCCTTACAATGAGCAGTTCTTC
- | TRBJ2-7 | TRBD2 | TRBV30 | CAWESGLAGYEQYF | TGTGCCTGGGAATCGGGACTAGCGGGCTACGAGCAGTACTTC
- | TRBJ2-7 | - | TRBV28 | CATARGAPPFEQYF | TGTGCCACGGCAAGGGGCGCACCACCCTTCGAGCAGTACTTC
- | TRBJ2-7 | TRBD2 | TRBV11-2 | CASSFSTSGSDEQYF | TGTGCCAGCAGCTTTTCGACTAGCGGGAGCGACGAGCAGTACTTC
- | TRBJ2-2 | TRBD2 | TRBV18 | CASSPSWTSVAGELFF | TGTGCCAGCTCACCTTCGTGGACTAGCGTGGCCGGGGAGCTGTTTTTT
- | TRBJ1-2 | TRBD1 | TRBV6-5 | CASSTTGTDYGYTF | TGTGCCAGCAGTACCACCGGGACAGACTATGGCTACACCTTC
- | TRBJ2-7 | - | TRBV6-5 | CASSYRGASYEQYF | TGTGCCAGCAGTTACAGGGGTGCCTCCTACGAGCAGTACTTC
- | TRBJ1-6 | TRBD1 | TRBV15 | CATSRDPGTVVSPLHF | TGTGCCACCAGCAGAGATCCAGGGACAGTCGTTTCACCCCTCCACTTT
once | TRBJ1-3 | - | TRBV28 | CASSLEQGSGNTIYF | TGTGCCAGCAGTTTAGAGCAGGGTTCTGGAAACACCATATATTTT
- | TRBJ1-2 | - | TRBV28 | CASSTGTWSYTF | TGTGCCAGCAGCACGGGAACATGGTCTTACACCTTC
- | TRBJ1-2 | - | TRBV5-4 | CASSPTVEVANYGYTF | TGTGCCAGCAGCCCCACGGTGGAGGTAGCTAACTATGGCTACACCTTC
- | TRBJ1-5 | - | TRBV10-3 | CAISESMAGQPQHF | TGTGCCATCAGTGAGTCGATGGCGGGTCAGCCCCAGCATTTT
few | TRBJ2-1 | TRBD2 | TRBV3-1/TRBV3-2 | CASSQSGTRYNEQFF | TGTGCCAGCAGCCAAAGCGGGACCCGCTACAATGAGCAGTTCTTC
- | TRBJ2-1 | - | TRBV6-2/TRBV6-3 | CASSLFGQTSYNEQFF | TGTGCCAGCAGTTTATTTGGACAGACCTCCTACAATGAGCAGTTCTTC
- | TRBJ2-1 | TRBD1 | TRBV7-9 | CASSRDSYNEQFF | TGTGCCAGCAGCCGGGACAGCTACAATGAGCAGTTCTTC
once | TRBJ2-2 | TRBD2 | TRBV7-2 | CASSKQSGSAGELFF | TGTGCCAGCAGCAAACAGAGCGGGAGTGCCGGGGAGCTGTTTTTT
- | TRBJ2-7 | - | TRBV5-1 | CASSLSAPGDEQYF | TGCGCCAGCAGCTTGTCTGCGCCCGGTGACGAGCAGTACTTC
- | TRBJ2-7 | TRBD1 | TRBV27 | CASSRVLGQGVHEQYF | TGTGCCAGCAGCCGAGTCCTCGGACAGGGGGTCCACGAGCAGTACTTC
- | TRBJ2-2 | - | TRBV3-1/TRBV3-2 | CASSHTGTGGELFF | TGTGCCAGCAGCCATACGGGTACAGGAGGGGAGCTGTTTTTT
- | TRBJ1-4 | - | TRBV6-5 | CASSTLGGNEKLFF | TGTGCCAGCAGTACCTTGGGGGGGAATGAAAAACTGTTTTTT
- | TRBJ2-1 | - | TRBV5-4 | CASSLAGVLNSEQFF | TGTGCCAGCAGCTTGGCAGGGGTCCTTAATTCGGAGCAGTTCTTC
few | TRBJ2-7 | TRBD2 | TRBV4-2 | CASSQGSGGSYEQYF | TGTGCCAGCAGCCAAGGGTCGGGCGGGAGCTACGAGCAGTACTTC
once | TRBJ1-1 | - | TRBV4-1 | CASSSTGGAGTEAFF | TGCGCCAGCAGCTCCACGGGGGGGGCGGGCACTGAAGCTTTCTTT
- | TRBJ1-4 | - | TRBV5-6 | CASSFGGDFEKLFF | TGTGCCAGCAGCTTCGGGGGGGATTTTGAAAAACTGTTTTTT
- | TRBJ2-7 | - | TRBV7-8 | CASSPTQGEQYF | TGTGCCAGCAGCCCCACCCAGGGCGAGCAGTACTTC
- | TRBJ1-1 | TRBD1 | TRBV28 | CASTLGGTGAVKGEAFF | TGTGCCAGCACCTTAGGGGGGACAGGGGCCGTTAAGGGTGAAGCTTTCTTT
once | TRBJ1-4 | TRBD1 | TRBV6-5 | CASSLGQTTNEKLFF | TGTGCCAGCAGTTTGGGACAGACCACTAATGAAAAACTGTTTTTT
- | TRBJ1-5 | TRBD1 | TRBV6-1 | CASSAMGTGRDQPQHF | TGTGCCAGCAGTGCCATGGGGACAGGGAGAGACCAGCCCCAGCATTTT
- | TRBJ1-1 | TRBD1 | TRBV10-3 | CAISERAGGSGTEAFF | TGTGCCATCAGTGAGCGGGCAGGGGGATCGGGCACTGAAGCTTTCTTT
- | TRBJ2-1 | TRBD2 | TRBV5-1 | CASSLLAGGTPEQFF | TGCGCCAGCAGCTTGCTTGCGGGAGGAACACCTGAGCAGTTCTTC
- | TRBJ1-2 | - | TRBV6-1 | CASSSPDRSNYGYTF | TGTGCCAGCAGTTCCCCAGACAGATCTAACTATGGCTACACCTTC
- | TRBJ1-2 | - | TRBV7-2 | CASSLDQDRPGGYTF | TGTGCCAGCAGCTTAGATCAGGACAGACCGGGGGGCTACACCTTC
- | TRBJ2-1 | TRBD1 | TRBV7-2 | CASSFTGVNEQFF | TGTGCCAGCAGCTTTACAGGGGTTAATGAGCAGTTCTTC
- | TRBJ1-1 | - | TRBV4-1 | CASSQAPGHLHSVAFF | TGCGCCAGCAGCCAAGCCCCGGGACATCTCCACTCGGTGGCTTTCTTT
- | TRBJ2-7 | - | TRBV24-1 | CATSQGPGYEQYF | TGTGCCACCAGCCAGGGGCCCGGGTACGAGCAGTACTTC
- | TRBJ1-1 | - | TRBV7-8 | CASSIVRGTEAFF | TGTGCCAGCAGCATAGTGAGAGGAACTGAAGCTTTCTTT
once | TRBJ1-1 | - | TRBV6-5 | CASSYQVNTEAFF | TGTGCCAGCAGTTACCAGGTAAACACTGAAGCTTTCTTT
- | TRBJ2-1 | TRBD2 | TRBV5-4 | CASSPGGGSGNEQFF | TGTGCCAGCAGCCCCGGGGGGGGAAGCGGCAATGAGCAGTTCTTC
- | TRBJ2-1 | TRBD1 | TRBV7-3 | CASSQDRDNEQFF | TGTGCCAGCAGCCAGGACAGGGACAATGAGCAGTTCTTC
- | TRBJ1-4 | TRBD1 | TRBV9 | CASSVGPRQGNEKLFF | TGTGCCAGCAGCGTAGGTCCGCGACAGGGTAATGAAAAACTGTTTTTT
- | TRBJ2-2 | TRBD2 | TRBV15 | CATSPGLAGTGELFF | TGTGCCACCAGCCCGGGACTAGCGGGGACCGGGGAGCTGTTTTTT
- | TRBJ2-1 | TRBD2 | TRBV6-5 | CASRGAGGNEQFF | TGTGCCAGCAGGGGAGCGGGAGGAAATGAGCAGTTCTTC
- | TRBJ1-5 | - | TRBV12-3/TRBV12-4 | CASSLGGVRPQHF | TGTGCCAGCAGTTTAGGGGGGGTGAGGCCCCAGCATTTT
- | TRBJ2-5 | - | TRBV6-5 | CASSPGVRETQYF | TGTGCCAGCAGCCCAGGGGTTCGGGAGACCCAGTACTTC
- | TRBJ2-3 | TRBD2 | TRBV6-5 | CASSFGTSGRSTQYF | TGTGCCAGCAGTTTTGGGACTAGCGGGAGAAGTACGCAGTATTTT
- | TRBJ1-1 | TRBD1 | TRBV6-5 | CASSRTTGLNTEAFF | TGTGCCAGCAGTCGAACGACAGGGCTGAACACTGAAGCTTTCTTT
few | TRBJ1-3 | TRBD1 | TRBV10-3 | CAIRQTGGANTIYF | TGTGCCATCAGGCAGACAGGGGGTGCAAACACCATATATTTT
- | TRBJ2-1 | - | TRBV5-1 | CASSLGVLVRKRYNEQFF | TGCGCCAGCAGCTTGGGGGTCCTAGTTAGAAAGAGGTACAATGAGCAGTTCTTC
- | TRBJ1-2 | TRBD1 | TRBV10-3 | CAISERQGLAYGYTF | TGTGCCATCAGTGAGAGACAGGGCCTAGCCTATGGCTACACCTTC
- | TRBJ2-2 | TRBD2 | TRBV6-2/TRBV6-3 | CASSWTSGRAVSGELFF | TGTGCCAGCAGTTGGACTAGCGGGAGGGCCGTTTCCGGGGAGCTGTTTTTT
- | TRBJ1-1 | - | TRBV19 | CASSIDTDTEAFF | TGTGCCAGTAGTATAGACACGGACACTGAAGCTTTCTTT
- | TRBJ2-1 | - | TRBV6-5 | CASSYRGGYNEQFF | TGTGCCAGCAGTTACAGGGGGGGGTACAATGAGCAGTTCTTC
- | TRBJ2-1 | TRBD1 | TRBV19 | CASSITLELGGEFF | TGTGCCAGTAGTATTACCCTCGAACTAGGGGGCGAGTTCTTC